This T cell receptor (beta chain) was obtained from a study of OX40 agonist ivuxolimab in advanced cancers. Findings of the study overall: CD8+ T cells (on average) carried more expanded clones than CD4+ T cells. Clonal expansion from baseline to week 6 occurred in both CD4+ and CD8+ T cells.

As for this clone: Its specificity is unknown.

The V gene lost 2 bases and the J gene lost 1 base, with 12 bases spanning the gap. Germline CDR1 SGHRS, CDR2 YFSETQ. CDR3 length: 15 residues. Exclusion applied to patients with autoimmune disease history or systemic immunosuppression. Here immunoSEQ multiplex PCR was the method, and the copy in TCRdb shows in-frame clones only, minus some. Here the sample spans approximately 70,000 clones, over 75% being singletons. This chain links TRBV5-1 with TRBJ2-5; D not resolved. The sample consisted of CD4+ or CD8+ T cells sorted from blood, taken in a trial of the OX40 agonist ivuxolimab. The origin of this receptor is an adult with an advanced solid tumor such as melanoma, head and neck, liver or kidney cancer. This CDR3 is CASSLGQALQETQYF. As DNA, the CDR3 is TGCGCCAGCAGCTTAGGCCAGGCGCTCCAAGAGACCCAGTACTTC. The complete variable domain, with remaining parts taken from reference TRBV5-1 and TRBJ2-5, reads KAGVTQTPRYLIKTRGQQVTLSCSPISGHRSVSWYQQTPGQGLQFLFEYFSETQRNKGNFPGRFSGRQFSNSRSEMNVSTLELGDSALYLCASSLGQALQETQYFGPGTRLLVL.